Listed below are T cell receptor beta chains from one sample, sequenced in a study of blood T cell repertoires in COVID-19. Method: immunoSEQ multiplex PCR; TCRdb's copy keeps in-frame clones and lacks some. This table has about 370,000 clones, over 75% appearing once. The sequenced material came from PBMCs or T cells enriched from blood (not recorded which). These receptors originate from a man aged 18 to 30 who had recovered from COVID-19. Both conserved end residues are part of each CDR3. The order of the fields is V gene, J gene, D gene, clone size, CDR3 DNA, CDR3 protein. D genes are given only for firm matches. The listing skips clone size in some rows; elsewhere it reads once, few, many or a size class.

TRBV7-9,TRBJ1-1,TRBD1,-,TGTGCCAGCAGCTCAGACAGGGTAGTAGGAACTGAAGCTTTCTTT,CASSSDRVVGTEAFF
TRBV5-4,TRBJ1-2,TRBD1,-,TGTGCCAGCAGCTGGACAGGGGGTAATGGCTACACCTTC,CASSWTGGNGYTF
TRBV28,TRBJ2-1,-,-,TGTGCCAGCAGTTTACCGGCGGGATACAACAATGAGCAGTTCTTC,CASSLPAGYNNEQFF
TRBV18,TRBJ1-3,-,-,TGTGCCAGCTCACTTGGGGGCGTCGGAAACACCATATATTTT,CASSLGGVGNTIYF
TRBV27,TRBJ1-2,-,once,TGTGCCAGCTCACAGGGACGCGGCTACACCTTC,CASSQGRGYTF
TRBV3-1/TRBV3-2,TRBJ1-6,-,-,TGTGCCAGCACCGTGGGGGGAATTTCACCCCTCCACTTT,CASTVGGISPLHF
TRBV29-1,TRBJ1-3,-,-,TGCAGCGTAGGGGACTTCTCTGGAAACACCATATATTTT,CSVGDFSGNTIYF
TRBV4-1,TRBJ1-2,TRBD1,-,TGCGCCAGCAGCCAGGGAGACAGGGGAAACTATGGCTACACCTTC,CASSQGDRGNYGYTF
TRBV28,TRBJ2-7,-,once,TGTGCCAGCAGTTTACCTCGCGGTTATCAGTACTTC,CASSLPRGYQYF
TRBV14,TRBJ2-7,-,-,TGTGCCAGCAGCCGGGCCAGGGTGAGCGAGCAGTACTTC,CASSRARVSEQYF
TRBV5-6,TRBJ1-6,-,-,TGTGCCAGCAGCTTGGGCAGGGTGAATTCACCCCTCCACTTT,CASSLGRVNSPLHF
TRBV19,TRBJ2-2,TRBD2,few,TGTGCCAGTAGTTCCGCCCTAGCGGGAGGAACCGGGGAGCTGTTTTTT,CASSSALAGGTGELFF
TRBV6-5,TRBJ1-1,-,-,TGTGCCAGCAGTTCTACGCCAATTATGAACACTGAAGCTTTCTTT,CASSSTPIMNTEAFF
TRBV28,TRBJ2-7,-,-,TGTGCCAGCAGCGGGGAGATCTCCTACGAGCAGTACTTC,CASSGEISYEQYF
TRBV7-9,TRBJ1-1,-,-,TGTGCCAGCAGCGCCAGAAAGGGGGACACTGAAGCTTTCTTT,CASSARKGDTEAFF
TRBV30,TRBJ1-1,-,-,TGTGCCTGGAGTGAAGAGAGTGAAGCTTTCTTT,CAWSEESEAFF
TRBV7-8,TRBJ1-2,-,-,TGTGCCAGCAGCTTATCTTCTGCGGGGCCTAACTATGGCTACACCTTC,CASSLSSAGPNYGYTF
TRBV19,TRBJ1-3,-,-,TGTGCCAGTACCCAGATGGGTGACAGCGCTGGAAACACCATATATTTT,CASTQMGDSAGNTIYF
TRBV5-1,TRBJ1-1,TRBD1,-,TGCGCCAGCAGCTTGGAAGGACAGGCCCGGACTGAAGCTTTCTTT,CASSLEGQARTEAFF
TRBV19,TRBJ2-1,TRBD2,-,TGTGCCAGTATAGCGGGAGGGCCCTACAATGAGCAGTTCTTC,CASIAGGPYNEQFF
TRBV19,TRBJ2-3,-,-,TGTGCCAGCCTGATGAGAGGGGGTGGCACAGATACGCAGTATTTT,CASLMRGGGTDTQYF
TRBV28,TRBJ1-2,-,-,TGTGCCAGCAGACTCTCCGGGAGCAACTATGGCTACACCTTC,CASRLSGSNYGYTF
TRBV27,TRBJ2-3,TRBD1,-,TGTGCCAGCAGTACTCGACAGGGCTCTAGCACAGATACGCAGTATTTT,CASSTRQGSSTDTQYF
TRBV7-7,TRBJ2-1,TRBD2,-,TGTGCCAGCAGCTTAGAACCCCTGATACGAAGGGGAGGGGACCCCAATGAGCAGTTCTTC,CASSLEPLIRRGGDPNEQFF
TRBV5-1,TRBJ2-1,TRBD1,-,TGCGCCAGCAGCTCGAGAGAGGGACAGGGGGCGGATGAGCAGTTCTTC,CASSSREGQGADEQFF
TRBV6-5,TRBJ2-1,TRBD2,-,TGTGCCAGCAGGACGACTAGCGGCCTTTCGCGTGAGCAGTTCTTC,CASRTTSGLSREQFF
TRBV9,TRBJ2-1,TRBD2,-,TGTGCCAGCAGCGCGGGGACTACTCGTCCCAATGAGCAGTTCTTC,CASSAGTTRPNEQFF
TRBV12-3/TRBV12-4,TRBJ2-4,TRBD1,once,TGTGCCAGCAGCATAGGACAGGGGGACATTCAGTACTTC,CASSIGQGDIQYF
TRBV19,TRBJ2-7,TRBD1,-,TGTGCCAGTAGCCGGGACAGGGATTACGAGCAGTACTTC,CASSRDRDYEQYF
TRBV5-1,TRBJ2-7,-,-,TGCGCCAGCAGCTTGGCCGCTTCAACAGGGATCGTATCCTACGAGCAGTACTTC,CASSLAASTGIVSYEQYF
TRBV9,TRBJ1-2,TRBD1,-,TGTGCCAGCAGCCCATGGACAGGTGAGAACTATGGCTACACCTTC,CASSPWTGENYGYTF
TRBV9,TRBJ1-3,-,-,TGTGCCAGCATAGTCAGGGGACACCGGGTATGTAGTCGAGGAAACACCATATATTTT,CASIVRGHRVCSRGNTIYF
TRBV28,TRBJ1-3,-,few,TGTGCCAGCAGGAAAGGGGGTACTGGAAACACCATATATTTT,CASRKGGTGNTIYF
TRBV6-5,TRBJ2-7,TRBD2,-,TGTGCCAGCAGACCAGGACTAGCGGGAGAGTCAAAGCAGTACTTC,CASRPGLAGESKQYF
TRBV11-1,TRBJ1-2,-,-,TGTGCCAGCAGCTCCAGCGCGCACTATGGCTACACCTTC,CASSSSAHYGYTF
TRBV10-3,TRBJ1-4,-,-,TGTGCCATCAGTGAGTCGCGGGGGCATGGTAATGAAAAACTGTTTTTT,CAISESRGHGNEKLFF
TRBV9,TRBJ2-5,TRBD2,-,TGTGCCAGCAGCGTAGGGAGCGGGAAAGAGACCCAGTACTTC,CASSVGSGKETQYF
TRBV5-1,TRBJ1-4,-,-,TGCGCCAGCAGCTTCAACACAAATGAAAAACTGTTTTTT,CASSFNTNEKLFF
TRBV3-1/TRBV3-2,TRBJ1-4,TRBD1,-,TGTGCCAGCAGCCTTGGACAGTTGGGACAGGCAACTAATGAAAAACTGTTTTTT,CASSLGQLGQATNEKLFF
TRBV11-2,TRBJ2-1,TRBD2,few,TGTGCCAGCAGCGAGAGACTAGCGGGAGGATACAATGAGCAGTTCTTC,CASSERLAGGYNEQFF
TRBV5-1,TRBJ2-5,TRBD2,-,TGCGCCAGCGCTAGCGGGGGGCGACAAGAGACCCAGTACTTC,CASASGGRQETQYF
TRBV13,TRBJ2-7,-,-,TGTGCCAGCAGCTTAGGCCTTGTGGGCAGGCACCCCTACGAGCAGTACTTC,CASSLGLVGRHPYEQYF
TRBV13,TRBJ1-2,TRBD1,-,TGTGCCAGCAGCTTCGACCCCCGAGGTCACAGGGGGCGAGGAGGCTACACCTTC,CASSFDPRGHRGRGGYTF
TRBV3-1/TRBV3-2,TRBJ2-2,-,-,TGTGCCAGCAGCCAGGACACCTGGGACTTGGTCCGTGCCGGGGAGCTGTTTTTT,CASSQDTWDLVRAGELFF
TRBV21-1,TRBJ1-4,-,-,TGTGCCAGCAGCAAAGTTCGGGGGACAGGGGAATATGTCGATGAAAAACTGTTTTTT,CASSKVRGTGEYVDEKLFF
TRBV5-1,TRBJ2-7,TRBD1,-,TGCGCCAGCAGCTCCCGACAGGGTAACTACGAGCAGTACTTC,CASSSRQGNYEQYF
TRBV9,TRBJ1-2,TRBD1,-,TGTGCCAGCAGCGTAGAATGGGACAGCTATGGCTACACCTTC,CASSVEWDSYGYTF
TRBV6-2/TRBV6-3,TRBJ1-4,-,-,TGTGCCAGCAGTTACCCAACCAGGGGTGCAACTAATGAAAAACTGTTTTTT,CASSYPTRGATNEKLFF
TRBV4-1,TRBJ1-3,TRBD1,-,TGCGCCAGCAGCCATTCTTTCAGGGGGGTGGGTGGAAACACCATATATTTT,CASSHSFRGVGGNTIYF
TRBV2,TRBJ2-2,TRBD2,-,TGTGCCAGCAGACTAGCGCACACCGGGGAGCTGTTTTTT,CASRLAHTGELFF
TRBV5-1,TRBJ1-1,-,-,TGCGCCAGCAGCTTGGGGGCCGACACTGAAGCTTTCTTT,CASSLGADTEAFF
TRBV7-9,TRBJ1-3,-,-,TGTGCCAGCAGCCCTTCGGGGTACTCTGGAAACACCATATATTTT,CASSPSGYSGNTIYF
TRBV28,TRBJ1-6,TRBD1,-,TGTGCCAGCAGTCCCTGGACAGGATTTTCACCCCTCCACTTT,CASSPWTGFSPLHF
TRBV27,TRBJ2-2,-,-,TGTGCCAGCAGTCCCCGGAGGATCGGGGAGCTGTTTTTT,CASSPRRIGELFF
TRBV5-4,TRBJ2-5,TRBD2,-,TGTGCCGGGTCTAGCGGGGGGGCCGTCCAAGAGACCCAGTACTTC,CAGSSGGAVQETQYF
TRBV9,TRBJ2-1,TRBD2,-,TGTGCCAGCAGGGCTAGCGGGAGTTACAATGAGCAGTTCTTC,CASRASGSYNEQFF
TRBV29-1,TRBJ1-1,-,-,TGCAGCGTTGTAACGGTGGTCGGCAGAAAATATACTAAAGCTTTCTTT,CSVVTVVGRKYTKAFF
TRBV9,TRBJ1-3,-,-,TGTGCCAGCAGCGTAGGCAAGGGACTCTCTGGAAACACCATATATTTT,CASSVGKGLSGNTIYF
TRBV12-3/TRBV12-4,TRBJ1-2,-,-,TGTGCCAGCAGTTATTCAGGGCGCTATGGCTACACCTTC,CASSYSGRYGYTF